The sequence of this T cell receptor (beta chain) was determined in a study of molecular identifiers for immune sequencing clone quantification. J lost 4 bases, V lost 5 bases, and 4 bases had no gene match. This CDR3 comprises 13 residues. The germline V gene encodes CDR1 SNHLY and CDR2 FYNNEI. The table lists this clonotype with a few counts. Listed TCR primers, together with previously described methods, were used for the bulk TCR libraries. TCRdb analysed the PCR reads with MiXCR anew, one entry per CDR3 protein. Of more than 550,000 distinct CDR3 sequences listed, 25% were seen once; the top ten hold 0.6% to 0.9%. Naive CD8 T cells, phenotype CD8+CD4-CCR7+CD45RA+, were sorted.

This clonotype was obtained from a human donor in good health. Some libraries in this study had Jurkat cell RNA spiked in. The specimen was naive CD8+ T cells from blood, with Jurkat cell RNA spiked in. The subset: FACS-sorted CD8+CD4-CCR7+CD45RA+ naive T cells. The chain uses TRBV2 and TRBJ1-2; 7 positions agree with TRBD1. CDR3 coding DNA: TGTGCCAGCAGTCAGACAGGGCCCTATGGCTACACCTTC. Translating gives CASSQTGPYGYTF.